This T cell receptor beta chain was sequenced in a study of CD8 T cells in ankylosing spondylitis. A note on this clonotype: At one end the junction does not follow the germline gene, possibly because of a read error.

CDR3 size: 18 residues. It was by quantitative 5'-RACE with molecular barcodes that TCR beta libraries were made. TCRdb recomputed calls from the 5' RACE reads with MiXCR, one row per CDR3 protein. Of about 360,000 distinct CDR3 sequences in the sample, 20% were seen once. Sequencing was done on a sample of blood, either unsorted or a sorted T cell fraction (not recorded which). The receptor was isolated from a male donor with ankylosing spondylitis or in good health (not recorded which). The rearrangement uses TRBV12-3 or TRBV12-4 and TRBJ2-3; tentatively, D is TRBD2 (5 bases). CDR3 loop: CARSFSGSSTTSTDTQYF. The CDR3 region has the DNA TGTGCCCGCAGTTTCAGTGGGTCTTCGACTACTAGCACAGATACGCAGTATTTT.